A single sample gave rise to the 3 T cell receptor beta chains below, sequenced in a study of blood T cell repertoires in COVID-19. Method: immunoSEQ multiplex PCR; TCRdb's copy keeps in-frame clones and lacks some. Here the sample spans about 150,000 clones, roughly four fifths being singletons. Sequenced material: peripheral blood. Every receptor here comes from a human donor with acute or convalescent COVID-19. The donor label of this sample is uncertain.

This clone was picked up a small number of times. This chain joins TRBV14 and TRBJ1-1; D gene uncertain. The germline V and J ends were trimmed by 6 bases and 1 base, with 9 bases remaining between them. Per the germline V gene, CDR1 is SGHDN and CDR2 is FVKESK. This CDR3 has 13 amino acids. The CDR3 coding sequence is TGTGCCAGCAGGCCGCGCCAGAACACTGAAGCTTTCTTT. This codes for CASRPRQNTEAFF. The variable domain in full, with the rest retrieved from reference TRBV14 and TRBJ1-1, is EAGVTQFPSHSVIEKGQTVTLRCDPISGHDNLYWYRRVMGKEIKFLLHFVKESKQDESGMPNNRFLAERTGGTYSTLKVQPAELEDSGVYFCASRPRQNTEAFFGQGTRLTVV.

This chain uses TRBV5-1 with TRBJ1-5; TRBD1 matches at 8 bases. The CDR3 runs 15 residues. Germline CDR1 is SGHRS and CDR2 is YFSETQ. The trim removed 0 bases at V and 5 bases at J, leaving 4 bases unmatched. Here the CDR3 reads CASSLGPGGDQPQHF. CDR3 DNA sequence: TGCGCCAGCAGCTTGGGCCCAGGGGGCGATCAGCCCCAGCATTTT.

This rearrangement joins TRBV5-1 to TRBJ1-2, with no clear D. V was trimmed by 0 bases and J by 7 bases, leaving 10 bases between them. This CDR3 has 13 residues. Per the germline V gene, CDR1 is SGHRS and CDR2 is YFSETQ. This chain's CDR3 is CASSLGEAFGYTF. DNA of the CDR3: TGCGCCAGCAGCTTGGGGGAGGCCTTTGGCTACACCTTC.